One sample yielded the 17 T cell receptor beta chains listed below, sequenced in a study of T cell responses to AZD1222 COVID-19 vaccine. TCRdb's copy holds only in-frame clones and misses some; the assay was immunoSEQ multiplex PCR. This table holds roughly 180,000 clones, around 90% found once. The material was peripheral blood, obtained 28 days after the second AZD1222 dose. These receptors were taken from an adult who received the AZD1222 COVID-19 vaccine.

This clone was detected only once. The germline gene is not matched at one end of the junction; a read error may be the cause. The J gene is TRBJ1-3, the V gene TRBV15, with TRBD1 as a possible D gene (5 bases). Looked up from germline, CDR1 is LNHNV and CDR2 is YYDKDF (reference sequence). The CDR3 is made up of 15 amino acids. CDR3 amino acids: CVTSRDSTSGNTIYF. For the CDR3, the DNA is TGTGTCACCAGCAGAGACAGCACCTCTGGAAACACCATATATTTT. The entire variable domain, with the rest obtained from reference TRBV15 and TRBJ1-3, is as follows: DAMVIQNPRYQVTQFGKPVTLSCSQTLNHNVMYWYQQKSSQAPKLLFHYYDKDFNNEADTPDNFQSRRPNTSFCFLDIRSPGLGDTAMYLCVTSRDSTSGNTIYFGEGSWLTVV.

The chain links TRBV9 to TRBJ1-6, with TRBD1 matching 7 bases. J was trimmed by 6 bases and V by 0 bases; bases with no gene match: 6. Germline V gene data show CDR1 as SGDLS and CDR2 as YYNGEE. The CDR3 runs 16 residues. The CDR3 reads CASSVGMGQFNSPLHF. DNA for the CDR3: TGTGCCAGCAGCGTAGGCATGGGACAGTTTAATTCACCCCTCCACTTT.

The genes are TRBV28 and TRBJ1-2, with TRBD1 matching over 9 bases. Trimming cost V 7 bases and J 4 bases; bases outside gene matches: 10. CDR1 is MDHEN, CDR2 SYDVKM, per germline. This CDR3 spans 15 amino acids. The CDR3 here is CASTLGGQGGYGYTF. The CDR3 DNA sequence: TGTGCCAGCACGCTTGGGGGACAGGGTGGCTATGGCTACACCTTC.

This chain connects TRBV25-1 to TRBJ2-2; 7 nucleotides match TRBD1. Germline V CDR1 and CDR2: MGHDK, SYGVNS. CDR3 length equals 16 residues. V lost 4 bases and J lost 0; bases outside the gene matches: 5. Here the CDR3 DNA reads TGTGCCAGCAGTGCGGGTGGGACAGCGAACACCGGGGAGCTGTTTTTT. Its protein product is CASSAGGTANTGELFF.

The chain employs TRBV7-2 and TRBJ2-1; a possible D gene is TRBD1 (6 bases). Germline V gives CDR1 SGHTA, CDR2 FQGNSA. The CDR3 is made up of 15 amino acids. V was trimmed by 1 base and J by 7 bases, leaving 14 bases between them. The CDR3 here is CASSLGPGAGNEQFF. The CDR3 bases are TGTGCCAGCAGCTTAGGGCCAGGGGCTGGTAATGAGCAGTTCTTC. Drawing the rest from reference TRBV7-2 and TRBJ2-1, the complete variable domain is GAGVSQSPSNKVTEKGKDVELRCDPISGHTALYWYRQSLGQGLEFLIYFQGNSAPDKSGLPSDRFSAERTGGSVSTLTIQRTQQEDSAVYLCASSLGPGAGNEQFFGPGTRLTVL.

The chain is built from TRBV30 and TRBJ1-5, with D unclear. The CDR3 spans 15 residues. Trimming cost V 3 bases and J 4 bases, with 16 bases left between them. CDR1 and CDR2 (germline): GTSNPN, SVGIG (reference sequence). The CDR3 nucleotides read TGTGCCTGGAGCCTCCGGGTTGATAGAAATCAGCCCCAGCATTTT. Its protein product is CAWSLRVDRNQPQHF.

This clone has a single count. V gene TRBV28 combines with J gene TRBJ2-5; no reliable D call. CDR3 size: 12 residues. Germline CDR1 and CDR2: MDHEN and SYDVKM. The V end lost 3 bases, the J end lost 1 base, and 3 bases lay between the germline ends. The CDR3 reads CASSFLQETQYF. CDR3 nucleotides: TGTGCCAGCAGTTTCCTCCAAGAGACCCAGTACTTC. The entire variable domain, with the rest obtained from reference TRBV28 and TRBJ2-5, is as follows: DVKVTQSSRYLVKRTGEKVFLECVQDMDHENMFWYRQDPGLGLRLIYFSYDVKMKEKGDIPEGYSVSREKKERFSLILESASTNQTSMYLCASSFLQETQYFGPGTRLLVL.

This clone was observed a single time. This chain joins TRBV7-6 and TRBJ2-7; D is unresolved. This CDR3 contains 14 residues. V was clipped by 5 bases and J by 3 bases, with 14 bases between them. Germline values: CDR1 SGHVS, CDR2 FNYEAQ. This CDR3 reads CASSPTVTNYEQYF. The CDR3, as DNA: TGTGCCAGCAGCCCTACCGTGACGAACTACGAGCAGTACTTC.

The chain combines TRBV6-5 with TRBJ2-7, with no clear D. Germline V CDR1 and CDR2: MNHEY, SVGAGI. The CDR3 spans 10 residues. Deletions cut 8 bases from V and 3 bases from J, with 5 bases between. CDR3 residues: CASSNYEQYF. CDR3 DNA: TGTGCCAGCTCCAACTACGAGCAGTACTTC.

The chain recombines TRBV5-1 with TRBJ1-4, with 10 nucleotides matching TRBD1. Germline V lookup: CDR1 SGHRS, CDR2 YFSETQ. J was trimmed by 7 bases and V by 4 bases; bases with no gene match: 13. This CDR3 spans 17 amino acids. CDR3 nucleotides: TGCGCCAGCAGCATCGTCCCGGGACAGGGGCCGGGTGAAAAACTGTTTTTT. Protein product: CASSIVPGQGPGEKLFF.

The chain is built from TRBV6-2 or TRBV6-3 and TRBJ1-1; unclear D gene. Germline lookup yields CDR1 MNHEY and CDR2 SVGEGT. V was clipped by 4 bases and J by 6 bases, with 18 bases between them. The CDR3 spans 15 residues. CDR3 sequence reads: CASSSFQILSPEAFF. CDR3 nucleotides: TGTGCCAGCAGTTCCTTTCAGATTCTATCTCCTGAAGCTTTCTTT.

The chain employs TRBV30 and TRBJ1-2; 8 bases match TRBD1. The CDR3 has 14 residues. The V segment lost 2 bases and the J segment 4 bases; nucleotides outside the gene matches: 6. From germline, CDR1 is GTSNPN and CDR2 SVGIG (reference sequence). CDR3 residues: CAWSTGGIVYGYTF. CDR3 in DNA: TGTGCCTGGAGTACAGGGGGAATCGTCTATGGCTACACCTTC.

The chain uses TRBV3-1 (or the pseudogene TRBV3-2) and TRBJ1-6, with D tentatively TRBD1 (5 bases). The germline V gene encodes CDR1 LGHDT and CDR2 YNNKEL (reference sequence). This CDR3 contains 16 residues. V lost 6 bases, J lost 8 bases, and 20 bases lay in between. The CDR3 region is CASRVGRVIGDSPLHF. The CDR3 DNA reads as TGTGCCAGCAGGGTCGGAAGGGTGATAGGGGATTCACCCCTCCACTTT.

The chain has TRBV7-9 and TRBJ1-2; 8 bases line up with TRBD1. The V and J ends lost 5 bases and 8 bases, in that order; junction bases with no gene match: 7. Germline CDR1 is SEHNR and CDR2 is FQNEAQ (reference sequence). CDR3 length: 13 residues. CDR3 DNA sequence: TGTGCCAGCAGCGGACAGGGTTCGCGGGGCTACACCTTC. Protein product: CASSGQGSRGYTF.

The chain is built from TRBV19 and TRBJ2-2; TRBD1 aligns across 7 bases. The CDR3 consists of 15 residues. V lost 8 bases and J lost 3; bases outside the gene matches: 9. CDR1 and CDR2 (germline): LNHDA, SQIVND (reference sequence). The chain's CDR3 is CASGRQGSDTGELFF. CDR3 coding DNA: TGTGCCAGTGGTCGACAGGGTTCGGACACCGGGGAGCTGTTTTTT.

This clone occurred once. Here the CDR3 reads CASIGLAGVGGNEQFF. The CDR3 DNA follows: TGTGCCAGCATCGGACTAGCGGGAGTTGGGGGCAATGAGCAGTTCTTC. This chain joins TRBV3-1 (or the pseudogene TRBV3-2) and TRBJ2-1; 13 bases map to TRBD2. Germline CDR1 LGHDT, CDR2 YNNKEL (reference sequence). CDR3 length equals 16 residues. Trimming took 7 bases from V and 6 from J; bases not matched to a gene: 9.

V gene TRBV19 combines with J gene TRBJ1-1; D gene uncertain. CDR1 LNHDA and CDR2 SQIVND come from the germline V gene (reference sequence). The CDR3 runs 15 residues. V was pared by 6 bases and J by 2 bases, with 16 bases between. The CDR3 sequence: CASRYGSQFNTEAFF. The DNA for the CDR3 is TGTGCCAGTAGATATGGAAGCCAGTTCAACACTGAAGCTTTCTTT.